This T cell receptor (beta chain) originates from a study of T cells after yellow fever vaccination. Production of TCR cDNA was by 5'RACE template switching, which also added a universal primer site and UMIs. Each CDR3 protein is one row after TCRdb ran MiXCR on the 5' RACE reads. The sample has approximately 510,000 distinct CDR3 sequences, about a fifth seen once. Broader study findings: Clonotype sharing between CD4 and CD8 compartments was small. Booster sampling recovered most clones from primary vaccination (96% CD4, around 90% CD8). The bulk population could contribute abundant contaminating clonotypes to FACS-sorted repertoires.

This CDR3 is built from 13 residues. V shed 5 bases, J shed 6 bases, and the junction held 7 bases outside the gene matches. In its sample, this clonotype was seen many times. Its antigen is still unknown. The specimen comprised PBMCs, sampled approximately 22 days after the first yellow fever vaccination. V and J are TRBV12-3 or TRBV12-4 and TRBJ2-7; 7 positions agree with TRBD1. The clonotype comes from a young man who received the YFV17D yellow fever vaccine. The CDR3 protein is CASSLGTEAEQYV. Here the CDR3 DNA reads TGTGCCAGCAGTCTGGGGACAGAGGCCGAGCAGTACGTC.